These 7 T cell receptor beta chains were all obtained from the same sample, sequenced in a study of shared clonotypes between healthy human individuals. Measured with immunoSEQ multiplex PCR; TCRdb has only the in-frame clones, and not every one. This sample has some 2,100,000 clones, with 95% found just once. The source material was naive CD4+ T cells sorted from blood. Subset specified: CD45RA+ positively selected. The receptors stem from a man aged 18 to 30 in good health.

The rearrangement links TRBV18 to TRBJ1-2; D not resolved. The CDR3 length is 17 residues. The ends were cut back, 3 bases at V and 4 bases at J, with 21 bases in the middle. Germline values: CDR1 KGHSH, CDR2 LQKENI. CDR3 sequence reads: CASSPTAVQLLGYGYTF. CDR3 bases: TGTGCCAGCTCACCGACGGCGGTACAGCTACTTGGCTATGGCTACACCTTC.

CDR3: CSVRDGYYEQYF. CDR3 coding DNA: TGCAGCGTCCGGGACGGCTACTACGAGCAGTACTTC. The gene calls are TRBV29-1 and TRBJ2-7; D could derive from TRBD1 or TRBD2 (5 bases each). The CDR3 contains 12 residues. V was cut by 6 bases and J by 3 bases, with 12 bases left in between. Germline V gives CDR1 SQVTM, CDR2 ANQGSEA.

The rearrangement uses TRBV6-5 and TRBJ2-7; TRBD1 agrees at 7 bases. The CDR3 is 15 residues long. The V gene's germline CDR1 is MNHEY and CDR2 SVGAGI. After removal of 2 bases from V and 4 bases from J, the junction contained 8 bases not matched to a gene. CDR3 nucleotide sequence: TGTGCCAGCAGTTACCAACGTAGGGGGCCTTACGAGCAGTACTTC. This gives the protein CASSYQRRGPYEQYF.

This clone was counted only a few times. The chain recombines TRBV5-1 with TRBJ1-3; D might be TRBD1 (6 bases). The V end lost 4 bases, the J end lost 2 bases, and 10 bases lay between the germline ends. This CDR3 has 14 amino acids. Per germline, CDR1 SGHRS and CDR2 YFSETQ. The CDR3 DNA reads TGCGCCAGCAGCACTACAGGGCCTGGAAACACCATATATTTT. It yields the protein CASSTTGPGNTIYF.

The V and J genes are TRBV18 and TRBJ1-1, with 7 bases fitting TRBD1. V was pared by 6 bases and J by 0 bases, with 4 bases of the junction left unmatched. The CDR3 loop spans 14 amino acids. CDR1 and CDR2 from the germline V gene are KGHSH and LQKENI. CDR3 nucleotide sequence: TGTGCCAGCTCGCGAGGGGGCGTGAACACTGAAGCTTTCTTT. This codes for CASSRGGVNTEAFF.

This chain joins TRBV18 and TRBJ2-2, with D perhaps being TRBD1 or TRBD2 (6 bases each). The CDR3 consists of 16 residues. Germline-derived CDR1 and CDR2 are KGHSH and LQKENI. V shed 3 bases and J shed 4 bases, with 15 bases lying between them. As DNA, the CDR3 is TGTGCCAGCTCACCTCAGGGGAGGAGTCGCACCGGGGAGCTGTTTTTT. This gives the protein CASSPQGRSRTGELFF.

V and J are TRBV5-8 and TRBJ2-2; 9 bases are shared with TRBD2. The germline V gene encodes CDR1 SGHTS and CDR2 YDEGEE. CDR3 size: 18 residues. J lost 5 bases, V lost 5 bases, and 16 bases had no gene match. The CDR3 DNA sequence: TGTGCCAGCAGGCCCTCCCTAGCGGGACCAAGGAAGACCGGGGAGCTGTTTTTT. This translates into CASRPSLAGPRKTGELFF.